This TCR beta chain was recovered during a study of blood T cell repertoires in COVID-19. This CDR3 has 15 amino acids. Unmatched junction bases numbered 6, after V lost 5 bases and J lost 3 bases. Germline V gene sequence: CDR1 SNHLY, CDR2 FYNNEI. Repertoires were generated with immunoSEQ multiplex PCR, while TCRdb's copy carries only in-frame clones and drops some. Here the sample spans 40,000 to 65,000 clones, around 80% being singletons. This rearrangement joins TRBV2 to TRBJ2-5, with 10 bases lining up with TRBD1. The receptor comes from a human donor with active or convalescent COVID-19. The donor label of this sample is uncertain. Sequenced: peripheral blood. The CDR3 reads CASSRDRGVEETQYF. The CDR3 nucleotides read TGTGCCAGCAGTAGGGACAGGGGAGTGGAAGAGACCCAGTACTTC.